Listed below are T cell receptor beta chains from one sample, sequenced in a study of early T cells in non-severe SARS-CoV-2 infection. MiXCR, run by TCRdb on the 5' RACE reads, gives a single entry per CDR3 protein. The sample contains some 64,000 distinct CDR3 sequences, less than 14% of which appear only once. Material: whole blood. These TCRs come from an adult who was a healthcare worker with PCR-confirmed SARS-CoV-2 infection or an uninfected control (not recorded which). CDR3s include the opening cysteine and the closing phenylalanine or tryptophan. The order of the fields is CDR3 length, D gene, V gene, clone size, J gene, CDR3 DNA, CDR3 protein. The D gene is left open where the match is weak. Rows give clone size only sometimes, using once, few, many, or a class for an expanded clone.

14,-,TRBV5-6,-,TRBJ1-1,TGTGCCAGCAGCTTCAAGAACATGAACACTGAAGCTTTCTTT,CASSFKNMNTEAFF
16,-,TRBV11-2,many,TRBJ2-2,TGTGCCAGCACCTTTGGGAGCAGGGGAAACACCGGGGAGCTGTTTTTT,CASTFGSRGNTGELFF
14,TRBD1,TRBV29-1,many,TRBJ2-2,TGCAGCGCTTCGTCGACAGGGGCCACCGGGGAGCTGTTTTTT,CSASSTGATGELFF
16,-,TRBV5-1,-,TRBJ2-6,TGCGCCAGCAGCTTGGGTCAGCTTGCTGGGGCCAACGTCCTGACTTTC,CASSLGQLAGANVLTF
15,-,TRBV29-1,-,TRBJ1-2,TGCAGCGTTGGGCAGGGCGCTGGGGTTGGTTACGGCTACACCTTC,CSVGQGAGVGYGYTF
14,TRBD1,TRBV20-1,many,TRBJ2-5,TGCAGTGCGCTCCGGACAGGGGCGGGAGAGACCCAGTACTTC,CSALRTGAGETQYF
13,TRBD1,TRBV6-5,-,TRBJ2-3,TGTGCCAGCAGTTACGAGGGGGCTAATACGCAGTATTTT,CASSYEGANTQYF
11,-,TRBV9,-,TRBJ1-1,TGTGCCAGCAGCCCCTTAACTGAAGCTTTCTTT,CASSPLTEAFF
17,TRBD1,TRBV7-2,many,TRBJ1-2,TGTGCCAGCAGCCCCCCGGGTGGGACAGGGATTAATGGGGGCTACACCTTC,CASSPPGGTGINGGYTF
14,-,TRBV30,many,TRBJ1-2,TGTGCCTGGAGTGTACGTAGAGGCAACTATGGCTACACCTTC,CAWSVRRGNYGYTF
11,-,TRBV2,many,TRBJ2-1,TGTGCCAGCAGTGATCGTACTGAGCAGTTCTTC,CASSDRTEQFF
13,-,TRBV6-1,-,TRBJ2-3,TGTGCCAGCACCAGGTCGGGGACAGATACGCAGTATTTT,CASTRSGTDTQYF
18,TRBD1,TRBV11-2,few,TRBJ1-2,TGTGCCAGCAGCTTGGGCGGGGACAGGAACCTCCGGCACTATGGCTACACCTTC,CASSLGGDRNLRHYGYTF
15,TRBD1,TRBV5-4,many,TRBJ2-3,TGTGCCAGCAGCGCGGGGACAGGACGTAGGGATACGCAGTATTTT,CASSAGTGRRDTQYF
15,-,TRBV20-1,-,TRBJ1-2,TGCAGTGCTAGACCTGCGGGCAGGTCCAACTATGGCTACACCTTC,CSARPAGRSNYGYTF
14,-,TRBV6-1,medium-sized,TRBJ2-3,TGTGCCAGCAGTGTTGGGGGGGCGACAGATACGCAGTATTTT,CASSVGGATDTQYF
19,-,TRBV4-2,many,TRBJ2-1,TGTGCCACCGAATTTTCTTTGGGCGGCGGGGGCCTCTCCTACAATGAGCAGTTCTTC,CATEFSLGGGGLSYNEQFF
16,-,TRBV7-8,many,TRBJ2-7,TGTGCCAGCAGCTTAGGGAGGTCTGGGTCCTCCTACGAGCAGTACTTC,CASSLGRSGSSYEQYF
15,-,TRBV5-1,many,TRBJ2-5,TGCGCCAGCAGCTTGGCCGGCAGGGGCGGCGAGACCCAGTACTTC,CASSLAGRGGETQYF
13,-,TRBV29-1,few,TRBJ1-2,TGCAGCGTCCCCTGGGGCGGCTCCGATGGCTACACCTTC,CSVPWGGSDGYTF
13,-,TRBV29-1,many,TRBJ1-4,TGCAGCGTTGAATCGGGGGCTAATGAAAAACTGTTTTTT,CSVESGANEKLFF
14,-,TRBV6-1,-,TRBJ1-1,TGTGCCAGCAGCAAAACAGACTGGGTGGCTGAAGCTTTCTTT,CASSKTDWVAEAFF
16,TRBD1,TRBV7-2,many,TRBJ2-4,TGTGCCAGCAGCTTGGGGACAGGGACTTCTGGGAACATTCAGTACTTC,CASSLGTGTSGNIQYF
15,-,TRBV20-1,few,TRBJ2-6,TGCAGTGCTAGTAGGACAGACTCTGGGGCCAACGTCCTGACTTTC,CSASRTDSGANVLTF
19,TRBD1,TRBV11-2,many,TRBJ1-6,TGTGCCAGCAGCGGGATGGGACAGGCCCACCTGGGGTTAAATTCACCCCTCCACTTT,CASSGMGQAHLGLNSPLHF
14,TRBD2,TRBV3-1,few,TRBJ2-3,TGTGCCAGCACTACTAGCGGGGACCCAGATACGCAGTATTTT,CASTTSGDPDTQYF
18,-,TRBV7-2,many,TRBJ1-3,TGTGCCAGCAGCTTAGGGCCTAGGGGGAGCTACTCTGGAAACACCATATATTTT,CASSLGPRGSYSGNTIYF
14,-,TRBV19,many,TRBJ2-7,TGTGCCAGTAGTCCCAGGGGCCTCTCCTACGAGCAGTACTTC,CASSPRGLSYEQYF
15,-,TRBV6-1,few,TRBJ2-7,TGTGCCAGCAGCGCCGCCCAGGGCAGGGTAGTCGAGCAGTACTTC,CASSAAQGRVVEQYF
15,-,TRBV6-5,many,TRBJ2-4,TGTGCCAGCAGTTACTCCACAGCAGCCAAAAACATTCAGTACTTC,CASSYSTAAKNIQYF
17,-,TRBV12-2,many,TRBJ2-2,TGTGCAAGTCGCCCCCTAATTGGGGGGGCGGTCACCGGGGAGCTGTTTTTT,CASRPLIGGAVTGELFF
18,TRBD2,TRBV4-2,-,TRBJ2-5,TGTGCCAGCAGCCATCGAGGACTAGCGGGGACCGATCAAGAGACCCAGTACTTC,CASSHRGLAGTDQETQYF
15,TRBD2,TRBV2,many,TRBJ2-3,TGTGCCAGCAGCGCCGGGACTAGCTTCACAGATACGCAGTATTTT,CASSAGTSFTDTQYF
16,-,TRBV5-1,few,TRBJ2-7,TGCGCCAGCAGCCCTACTACTAGCTCGCCCTCCTACGAGCAGTACTTC,CASSPTTSSPSYEQYF
19,-,TRBV6-6,many,TRBJ1-1,TGTGCCAGCAGTTACTCAGGGGCAGTTGAGACCCCCATGAACACTGAAGCTTTCTTT,CASSYSGAVETPMNTEAFF
16,TRBD2,TRBV12-3/TRBV12-4,-,TRBJ2-1,TGTGCCAGCAGCCCACCTGAGATAGCGGGGGGAAATGAGCAGTTCTTC,CASSPPEIAGGNEQFF
15,-,TRBV27,-,TRBJ2-7,TGTGCCAGCAGTTTAGGTACAGGTCTGTCATACGAGCAGTACTTC,CASSLGTGLSYEQYF